This T cell receptor beta chain was obtained from a study of identical twins. Germline V gene data show CDR1 as MNHNS and CDR2 as SASEGT. The CDR3 spans 15 residues. V was trimmed by 6 bases and J by 1 base, leaving 16 bases between them. This clonotype was seen at least ten times. What it binds is not known. Study results and caveats: Within beta out-of-frame sequences, the excess sharing observed between twins was weaker. In zero-insertion analyses, partial confounding could arise from invariant MAIT and iNKT cells. A lower insertion count was a feature of abundant cord blood beta clonotypes, with no such feature in memory repertoires. Out-of-frame alpha sequences common to twins exhibited an excess of low generation probability.

TCRdb recomputed calls from the 5' RACE reads with MiXCR, one row per CDR3 protein. The sample holds about 700,000 distinct CDR3 sequences, around 5.7% seen once. V is TRBV6-1 and J is TRBJ2-7; maybe TRBD1 (6 bases). The receptor comes from a man aged 18-30 years in good health. Input material: naive T cells sorted from blood. The CDR3 loop is CASSPTDSLSYEQYF. The CDR3 DNA follows: TGTGCCAGCAGCCCAACGGACAGCTTATCCTACGAGCAGTACTTC.